These 14 T cell receptor beta chains were sequenced from one sample in a study of Ad26.COV2.S vaccination and SARS-CoV-2 variants. Treatment here: about 20 received Ad26.COV2.S at low or high dose, single or two shots; about 5 received placebo; per-sample allocation not given. Following the first vaccine or placebo injection, samples were taken on day 63. Generated by immunoSEQ multiplex PCR, the TCRdb table keeps only in-frame clones and is missing some. The sample lists around 420,000 clones, approximately 88% occurring once. Sequences were derived from peripheral blood, sampled in a trial of Ad26.COV2.S vaccine versus placebo. The receptors were sampled from a person aged 18-60 years who received the Ad26.COV2.S COVID-19 vaccine or a placebo.

The chain joins TRBV27 to TRBJ1-3; D not resolved. The CDR3 extends over 16 amino acids. The germline CDR1 and CDR2 sequences are MNHEY and SMNVEV (reference sequence). Between the trimmed V and J ends, which lost 3 bases and 2 bases, there was a span of 14 bases. The CDR3 region is CASSLSGHPAGNTIYF. The CDR3 nucleotides are TGTGCCAGCAGTTTGAGCGGGCACCCGGCTGGAAACACCATATATTTT.

The rearrangement links TRBV9 to TRBJ1-2; D ambiguous. The ends were cut back, 0 bases at V and 6 bases at J, with 6 bases in the middle. The CDR3 contains 12 residues. CDR1 is SGDLS, CDR2 YYNGEE, per germline. CDR3 coding DNA: TGTGCCAGCAGCGTAGAAGGGAATGGCTACACCTTC. It specifies CASSVEGNGYTF.

The V gene is TRBV9, the J gene TRBJ2-1; D perhaps matches TRBD2 (5 bases). From germline, CDR1 is SGDLS and CDR2 YYNGEE. V dropped 0 bases and J dropped 3 bases, with 10 bases sitting between them. The CDR3 has 15 residues. CDR3 bases: TGTGCCAGCAGCGTAGCGTCTGACTACTACAATGAGCAGTTCTTC. Translation: CASSVASDYYNEQFF.

This rearrangement joins TRBV15 to TRBJ1-3, with D maybe TRBD1 (5 bases). Germline V CDR1 and CDR2: LNHNV, YYDKDF (reference sequence). This CDR3 region has 20 residues. Trimming stripped 0 bases from V and 4 bases from J, with 25 bases between. The CDR3 DNA follows: TGTGCCACCAGCAGAGATAGGCCCGTGGCAGGGTCCTCGAGGGGAAACACCATATATTTT. Translating gives CATSRDRPVAGSSRGNTIYF. Using reference TRBV15 and TRBJ1-3 for the parts outside the CDR3, the full variable domain is DAMVIQNPRYQVTQFGKPVTLSCSQTLNHNVMYWYQQKSSQAPKLLFHYYDKDFNNEADTPDNFQSRRPNTSFCFLDIRSPGLGDTAMYLCATSRDRPVAGSSRGNTIYFGEGSWLTVV.

V is TRBV7-2 and J is TRBJ2-7; weak D call: TRBD2 (7 bases). Germline V gene data show CDR1 as SGHTA and CDR2 as FQGNSA. This CDR3 spans 15 amino acids. V gave up 2 bases and J gave up 6 bases, with 17 bases separating them. The CDR3 bases are TGTGCCAGCAGCTTAATCTGGGGAGGGGGAGGCGAGCAGTACTTC. This encodes CASSLIWGGGGEQYF.

The chain combines TRBV18 with TRBJ1-1; D perhaps matches TRBD1 (5 bases). The V end lost 2 bases, the J end lost 4 bases, and 17 bases lay between the germline ends. CDR1 and CDR2 from the germline V gene are KGHSH and LQKENI. This CDR3 comprises 16 residues. The CDR3 coding sequence is TGTGCCAGCTCACCAGGGAGGCCGGGGGTGGGCACTGAAGCTTTCTTT. As protein: CASSPGRPGVGTEAFF.

This clone occurred once. The chain uses TRBV7-6 and TRBJ2-7, with D possibly called TRBD1 or TRBD2 (5 bases each). From germline, CDR1 is SGHVS and CDR2 FNYEAQ. V dropped 5 bases and J dropped 4 bases, with 18 bases sitting between them. The CDR3 is 15 residues long. This CDR3 is CASSELYGALYEQYF. CDR3 coding DNA: TGTGCCAGCAGCGAATTATACGGGGCCCTGTACGAGCAGTACTTC. Full variable domain (remainder filled in from reference TRBV7-6 and TRBJ2-7): GAGVSQSPRYKVTKRGQDVALRCDPISGHVSLYWYRQALGQGPEFLTYFNYEAQQDKSGLPNDRFSAERPEGSISTLTIQRTEQRDSAMYRCASSELYGALYEQYFGPGTRLTVT.

The CDR3 loop reads CASSFGGPYEQYF. The DNA of the CDR3 is TGTGCCAGCAGCTTTGGCGGACCCTACGAGCAGTACTTC. The chain recombines TRBV5-5 with TRBJ2-7; D unresolved. The V end was cut by 2 bases, the J end by 2 bases, with 8 bases between. Looked up from germline, CDR1 is SGHKS and CDR2 is YYEKEE (reference sequence). The CDR3 totals 13 residues.

V gene TRBV29-1 combines with J gene TRBJ2-3; D may be TRBD1 (5 bases). The CDR3 runs 16 residues. In germline, CDR1 is SQVTM, CDR2 ANQGSEA. Trimming cost V 1 base and J 6 bases, with 20 bases left between them. In DNA, the CDR3 is TGCAGCGTTGAAGGCTCCCCAGGGCTCAACGGGGATACGCAGTATTTT. This gives the protein CSVEGSPGLNGDTQYF.

This chain links TRBV7-3 with TRBJ2-1; 10 nucleotides agree with TRBD2. The J segment lost 4 bases and the V segment lost 2 bases, leaving 8 bases of the junction unmatched. Germline V gene lookup returns CDR1 SGHTA and CDR2 FQGTGA. The CDR3 is 17 residues long. Here the CDR3 reads CASSLRPSGGDYNEQFF. The CDR3 DNA is TGTGCCAGCAGCTTACGTCCTAGCGGGGGAGATTACAATGAGCAGTTCTTC.

The V gene is TRBV7-3, the J gene TRBJ2-2, with D uncertain. The germline V and J ends were trimmed by 4 bases and 7 bases, with 7 bases remaining between them. Germline V CDR1 and CDR2: SGHTA, FQGTGA. CDR3 size: 12 residues. CDR3 sequence reads: CASSSRDGELFF. The CDR3 region has the DNA TGTGCCAGCAGCTCAAGAGACGGGGAGCTGTTTTTT.

This chain uses TRBV3-1 (or the pseudogene TRBV3-2) with TRBJ1-5; a weak D match, TRBD1 (5 bases). CDR1 and CDR2 from the germline V gene are LGHDT and YNNKEL (reference sequence). V lost 1 base to trimming and J lost 1 base, with 11 bases between them. The CDR3 runs to 16 residues. In DNA form, the CDR3 reads TGTGCCAGCAGCCAAGGGGGCTCAGGAAGCAATCAGCCCCAGCATTTT. Encoded protein: CASSQGGSGSNQPQHF.

The V call is TRBV3-1 (or the pseudogene TRBV3-2), the J call TRBJ2-5; D not certain. Trimming left V 7 bases short and J 3 bases short, with 15 bases between. Germline-derived CDR1 and CDR2 are LGHDT and YNNKEL (reference sequence). This CDR3 has 14 amino acids. CDR3 amino acids: CASTRASPEETQYF. In DNA form, the CDR3 reads TGTGCCAGCACTAGGGCCTCTCCTGAAGAGACCCAGTACTTC.

The rearrangement joins TRBV9 to TRBJ1-4; no reliable D call. The germline CDR1 and CDR2 sequences are SGDLS and YYNGEE. The V and J ends lost 4 bases and 12 bases respectively, with 16 bases between them. The CDR3 is made up of 13 amino acids. CDR3 in DNA: TGTGCCAGCAGCCCCAGATCGAAGTCAGAACTGTTTTTT. Translation: CASSPRSKSELFF.